This TCR beta chain was captured by sequencing in a study of blood T cell repertoires in COVID-19. Study overall: Donors in the United States, Italy and Spain gave samples during acute or convalescent COVID-19. The analysed material was cDNA or gDNA that came from T cells, B-cell-depleted T cells, or PBMCs.

Assay: immunoSEQ multiplex PCR; the TCRdb copy retains only in-frame clones and omits some. The data hold 80,000 to 95,000 clones, with roughly 80% observed a single time. The CDR3 covers 15 residues. V was cut by 5 bases and J by 5 bases, with 18 bases left in between. CDR1 is SGHTA, CDR2 FQGNSA, per germline. Sample: peripheral blood. The TCR originated in a woman aged 80 or over with active or convalescent COVID-19. The V and J genes are TRBV7-2 and TRBJ2-5, with a possible D match to TRBD2 (6 bases). The CDR3 protein is CASSIPLTREETQYF. Written as DNA, the CDR3 is TGTGCCAGCAGCATCCCTTTGACTAGGGAGGAGACCCAGTACTTC.